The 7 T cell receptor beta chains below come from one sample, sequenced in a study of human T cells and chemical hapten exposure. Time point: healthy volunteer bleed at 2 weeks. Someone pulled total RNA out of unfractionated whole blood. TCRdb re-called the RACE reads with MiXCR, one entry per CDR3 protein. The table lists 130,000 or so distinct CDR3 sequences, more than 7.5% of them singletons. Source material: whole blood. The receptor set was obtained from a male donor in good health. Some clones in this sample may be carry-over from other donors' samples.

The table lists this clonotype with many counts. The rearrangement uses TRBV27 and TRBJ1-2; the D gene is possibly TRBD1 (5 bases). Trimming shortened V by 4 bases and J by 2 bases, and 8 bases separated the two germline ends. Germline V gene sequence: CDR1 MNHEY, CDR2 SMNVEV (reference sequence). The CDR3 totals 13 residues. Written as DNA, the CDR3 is TGTGCCAGCAGTTGGGGACCGAACTATGGCTACACCTTC. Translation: CASSWGPNYGYTF.

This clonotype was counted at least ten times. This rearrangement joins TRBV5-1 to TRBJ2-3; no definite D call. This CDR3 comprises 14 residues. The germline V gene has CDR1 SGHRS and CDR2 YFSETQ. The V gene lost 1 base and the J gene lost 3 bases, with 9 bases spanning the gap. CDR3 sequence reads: CASSLSVGTDTQYF. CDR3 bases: TGCGCCAGCAGCTTGAGCGTAGGAACAGATACGCAGTATTTT. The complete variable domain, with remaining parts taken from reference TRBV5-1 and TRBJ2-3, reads KAGVTQTPRYLIKTRGQQVTLSCSPISGHRSVSWYQQTPGQGLQFLFEYFSETQRNKGNFPGRFSGRQFSNSRSEMNVSTLELGDSALYLCASSLSVGTDTQYFGPGTRLTVL.

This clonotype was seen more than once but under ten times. In nucleotides, the CDR3 is TGTGCCAGCAGTTACGATACCGGGACAGCTGAAGCTTTCTTT. Its protein is CASSYDTGTAEAFF. The chain has TRBV6-2 or TRBV6-3 and TRBJ1-1; 7 nucleotides match TRBD1. The CDR3 contains 14 residues. With 2 bases clipped from V and 6 bases from J, the junction kept 6 bases outside the gene matches. Looked up from germline, CDR1 is MNHEY and CDR2 is SVGEGT.

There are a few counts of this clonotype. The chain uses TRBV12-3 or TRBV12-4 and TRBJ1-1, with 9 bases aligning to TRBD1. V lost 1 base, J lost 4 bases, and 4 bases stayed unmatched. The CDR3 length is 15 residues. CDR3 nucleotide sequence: TGTGCCAGCAGTTTAGACAGGGGGCCGGTCACTGAAGCTTTCTTT. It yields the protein CASSLDRGPVTEAFF.

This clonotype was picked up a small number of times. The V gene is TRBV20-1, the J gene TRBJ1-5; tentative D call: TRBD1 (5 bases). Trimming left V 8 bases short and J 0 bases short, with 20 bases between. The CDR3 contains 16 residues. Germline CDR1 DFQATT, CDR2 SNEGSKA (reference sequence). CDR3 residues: CSSTRGAGDSNQPQHF. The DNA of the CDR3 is TGCAGTTCGACCCGGGGCGCGGGGGATAGCAATCAGCCCCAGCATTTT.

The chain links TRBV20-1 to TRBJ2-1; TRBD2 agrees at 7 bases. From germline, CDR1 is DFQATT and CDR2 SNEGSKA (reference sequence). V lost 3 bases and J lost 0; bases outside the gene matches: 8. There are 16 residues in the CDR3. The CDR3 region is CSASPETGGSYNEQFF. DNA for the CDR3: TGCAGTGCTAGCCCGGAAACGGGGGGCTCCTACAATGAGCAGTTCTTC.

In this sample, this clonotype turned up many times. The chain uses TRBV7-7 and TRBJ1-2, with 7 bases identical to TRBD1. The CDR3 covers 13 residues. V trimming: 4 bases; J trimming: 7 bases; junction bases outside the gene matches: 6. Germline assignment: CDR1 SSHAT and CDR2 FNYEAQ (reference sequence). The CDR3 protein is CASSSTGHGGYTF. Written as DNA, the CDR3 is TGTGCCAGCAGCTCGACAGGGCATGGTGGCTACACCTTC.